Sequencing of this TCR beta chain was carried out in a study of T cells in Graves' hyperthyroidism and ophthalmopathy (dated by TCRdb to between 2018 and 2021). In terms of the full investigation: Peripheral blood was sampled at the time of initial diagnosis, prior to any treatment. A discovery cohort of about a hundred patients, approximately 45 with Graves' ophthalmopathy and roughly 59 with stable Graves' hyperthyroidism, was used to find distinguishing TCR V-J signatures. Prospective prediction of ophthalmopathy was tested in an independent validation cohort consisting of some 20 hyperthyroidism patients and approximately 16 patients who later progressed to ophthalmopathy. The approximately 97 discovery patients were randomly divided into training and test sets at a 7:3 ratio. The study also compared thyroid tissue and blood T-cell repertoires from 5 to 7 Graves' hyperthyroidism patients. After sampling, hyperthyroidism patients received methimazole starting at 30 mg daily, and ophthalmopathy patients received high-dose intravenous methylprednisolone. The paper describes TCR Vbeta CDR3 sequencing of fewer than 150 peripheral blood samples, made up of about 41 ophthalmopathy patients, around 78 hyperthyroidism patients and approximately 17 progressor patients.

Overall study results and their limits: Blood samples also contained most of the expanded thyroid clonotypes (frequency above 0.001), which suggests that blood repertoires may reflect thyroid immune responses. No statistical method was used to fix the sample size in advance, and group allocation was not hidden from the investigators. Ophthalmopathy was separated from stable hyperthyroidism by a 13 V-J signature model, with just over 85% sensitivity and 81% to 83% specificity obtained in cross-validation and 80%/75% obtained in testing. During validation, the model predicted progression to ophthalmopathy a median of about 6.3 months ahead of onset, with approximately 71% sensitivity and around 73% specificity.

Ophthalmopathy patients had moderately to severely active disease, with a Clinical Activity Score of 3 or more, a NOSPECS grade of 4 or more, and a disease duration of less than 3 months. The study excluded patients with uncontrolled infections, other autoimmune diseases, pregnancy or lactation. Diagnoses relied on clinical symptoms, serum thyroxine and TRAb, thyroid ultrasound and orbital computed tomography. Ficoll-Paque density gradient centrifugation was used to isolate PBMCs from 10 ml of fresh peripheral blood. Total RNA was extracted using Trizol reagent, and RNA quality was assessed on an Agilent 2100 Bioanalyzer. This clonotype was detected many times. It has no known antigen specificity. No base-level quality is on record; no much larger clone is a single base apart. TCR beta CDR3 regions were amplified from RNA transcripts. For the first round of RT-PCR on the TCR CDR3, the HTBI primer set was used together with the Qiagen OneStep RT-PCR kit. A second multiplex PCR round built the libraries, followed by size selection and purification. Paired-end sequencing of the libraries was performed with 100 bp reads on an Illumina HiSeq2000. The study's own analysis went as follows. Raw data were processed with SOAPnuke, discarding reads with adapters, uncalled bases, mean Phred below 15, or no exact constant-primer or identifier match. COPE v1.2.5 was used to merge the high-quality paired reads, and each unique nucleotide sequence was defined as a clonotype. MiTCR v1.1 was used to align the clonotypes against IMGT TRBV, TRBD and TRBJ reference segments. Only V-J combinations with frequency above 0.0001, covering about 99% of repertoires, were analysed. A TCS score was defined as the ratio of F50 (clonal expansion) to E x V (chaos), with BLOSUM62-based TCRdist applied between CDR3 peptides within each V-J. Welch's t-statistics and random forest reduced fewer than 600 V-J features to 13, which were used in a naive Bayes classifier (R e1071). TCRdb redid the processing of the public reads, applying fastp at Q25 and MiXCR, and retained in-frame beta chains. Every entry covers one CDR3 protein and lists the most common genes and DNA from its rows. The V and J calls were not made by the authors but by TCRdb's processing. Here the sample has roughly 250,000 distinct CDR3 sequences; 16% occur a single time. The leading ten clones occupy 28% of the sample.

CDR1 and CDR2 (LNHDA, SQIVND) derive from the germline V gene (reference sequence). The V end loses 5 bases and the J end loses 3 bases, and a stretch of 17 bases separates them. Including cysteine and phenylalanine, the CDR3 has 15 amino acids. Only the CDR3 region is kept as DNA, spanning 45 bases read in frame from base 1. This sequence uses TRBV19 and TRBJ2-7, and TRBD1 may be the D gene, going by 6 matching bases. This sequence was found in a woman aged 18-29 years with Graves' ophthalmopathy. The sample consisted of blood. For the CDR3, the sequence is CASSVSDRILYEQYF. The DNA reads TGTGCCAGTAGTGTCTCAGACAGGATCCTCTACGAGCAGTACTTC.